The present T cell receptor beta chain was sequenced within a study of T cells in localized non-small cell lung cancer. The study, taken as a whole, reports: Prolonged overall survival went with higher T cell density in the blood. Uninvolved neighboring lung showed the greatest T cell clonality, exceeding tumor. A median of roughly 55 of the top 100 tumor clones appeared in adjacent lung, which was paired and uninvolved. Sequencing, confined to only one tumor region, leaves heterogeneity possible.

The CDR3 covers 15 residues. CDR1 SGHRS and CDR2 YFSETQ come from the germline V gene. V shed 5 bases and J shed 5 bases, with 20 bases lying between them. Only in-frame clones appear in the TCRdb table, and some are missing; sequencing was by immunoSEQ multiplex PCR. The table records tens of thousands of clones, approximately 83% of them present only once. Remarks on this clone: Its target is not known.

The V gene is TRBV5-1, the J gene TRBJ2-7; TRBD2 is a possible D gene (5 bases). The source was peripheral blood mononuclear cells, collected before any cancer treatment. The sequence derives from a man aged 40-75 years with stage III lung adenocarcinoma. The CDR3 DNA follows: TGCGCCAGCAGTTCCATCGGGCTAGCTTTCAACGAGCAGTACTTC. Protein product: CASSSIGLAFNEQYF.